Presented here are 9 T cell receptor beta chains from one specimen sequenced in a study of cytomegalovirus exposure and HLA in healthy donors. PCR was performed using 60 Vbeta and 13 Jbeta primers. TCRdb keeps only in-frame clones here, not all; method: immunoSEQ multiplex PCR. This table has some 150,000 clones, 82% appearing once. The sequencing sample was made of PBMCs. These receptors were collected from a woman aged 45-60 years in good health and CMV-seropositive.

The CDR3 loop reads CASSPQPGLAGEEQFF. The CDR3 bases are TGTGCCAGCAGCCCTCAGCCGGGACTAGCGGGGGAAGAGCAGTTCTTC. This sequence joins TRBV7-2 and TRBJ2-1; 14 positions agree with TRBD2. Germline V gene sequence: CDR1 SGHTA, CDR2 FQGNSA. This CDR3 comprises 16 residues. J was trimmed by 10 bases and V by 5 bases; bases with no gene match: 10.

This rearrangement joins TRBV18 to TRBJ2-3; 13 bases match TRBD2. V trimming: 4 bases; J trimming: 2 bases; junction bases outside the gene matches: 15. Germline CDR1 is KGHSH and CDR2 is LQKENI. The CDR3 has 20 residues. CDR3 sequence (DNA): TGTGCCAGCTCACTTCCTCCCTGGACTAGCGGGGGAGAATCCACAGATACGCAGTATTTT. It specifies CASSLPPWTSGGESTDTQYF.

Of note for this clone: Germline is not matched at one junction end, which may reflect a read error. The V gene is TRBV10-3, the J gene TRBJ2-7, with 13 positions matching TRBD2. This CDR3 has 13 residues. Germline CDR1 and CDR2: ENHRY and SYGVKD. The CDR3 protein is CASTSGGVYGQYF. CDR3 sequence (DNA): TGTGCCAGCACTAGCGGGGGGGTTTACGGGCAGTACTTC.

J is TRBJ2-1 and V is TRBV29-1; no clear D. Germline CDR1 reads SQVTM; CDR2 reads ANQGSEA. V lost 8 bases to trimming and J lost 4 bases, with 15 bases between them. The CDR3 is 13 amino acids. CDR3: CSIPGDAYNEQFF. CDR3 DNA: TGCAGCATCCCGGGTGACGCATACAATGAGCAGTTCTTC.

The CDR3 DNA is TGTGCCAGCAGCTTTGAGGGAGGAGGCACTGAAGCTTTCTTT. Translation gives CASSFEGGGTEAFF. This sequence joins TRBV7-9 and TRBJ1-1; D remains ambiguous. The CDR3 is 14 residues long. Trimming pared 3 bases from V and 4 bases from J, leaving 12 bases between. Looked up from germline, CDR1 is SEHNR and CDR2 is FQNEAQ (reference sequence).

About this clone: One junction end does not reproduce the germline sequence, and a read error may be involved. The chain couples TRBV6-1 to TRBJ1-2; D gene unclear. The length of the CDR3 is 12 residues. Germline lookup yields CDR1 MNHNS and CDR2 SASEGT. The CDR3 protein is CASREVPYGYTF. The CDR3 DNA follows: TGTGCCAGCAGGGAAGTCCCATATGGCTACACCTTC.

The CDR3 here is CASSVEGGAHTDTQYF. DNA for the CDR3: TGTGCCAGCAGCGTAGAAGGGGGGGCACACACAGATACGCAGTATTTT. The rearrangement joins TRBV9 to TRBJ2-3, with a weak D call TRBD2 (7 bases). Germline V gene lookup returns CDR1 SGDLS and CDR2 YYNGEE. The CDR3 length is 16 residues. V lost 0 bases and J lost 2, with 13 bases in between.

The chain employs TRBV5-4 and TRBJ1-1, with 8 positions matching TRBD1. Trimming took 4 bases from V and 1 from J; bases not matched to a gene: 6. The length of the CDR3 is 15 residues. CDR1 SGHNT and CDR2 YYREEE come from the germline V gene (reference sequence). This CDR3 is CASSTWTGTNTEAFF. The CDR3, as DNA: TGTGCCAGCAGCACCTGGACAGGGACGAACACTGAAGCTTTCTTT.

This clone was observed a few times. CDR3 in amino acids: CASSVETGEGVKETQYF. The CDR3 nucleotides read TGTGCCAGCAGCGTCGAGACAGGGGAAGGGGTCAAGGAGACCCAGTACTTC. The chain combines TRBV9 with TRBJ2-5, with TRBD1 identical over 8 bases. V shed 2 bases, J shed 5 bases, and the junction held 14 bases outside the gene matches. The CDR3 runs to 17 residues. CDR1 is SGDLS and CDR2 is YYNGEE in the germline V gene. The entire variable domain, with the rest obtained from reference TRBV9 and TRBJ2-5, is as follows: DSGVTQTPKHLITATGQRVTLRCSPRSGDLSVYWYQQSLDQGLQFLIQYYNGEERAKGNILERFSAQQFPDLHSELNLSSLELGDSALYFCASSVETGEGVKETQYFGPGTRLLVL.